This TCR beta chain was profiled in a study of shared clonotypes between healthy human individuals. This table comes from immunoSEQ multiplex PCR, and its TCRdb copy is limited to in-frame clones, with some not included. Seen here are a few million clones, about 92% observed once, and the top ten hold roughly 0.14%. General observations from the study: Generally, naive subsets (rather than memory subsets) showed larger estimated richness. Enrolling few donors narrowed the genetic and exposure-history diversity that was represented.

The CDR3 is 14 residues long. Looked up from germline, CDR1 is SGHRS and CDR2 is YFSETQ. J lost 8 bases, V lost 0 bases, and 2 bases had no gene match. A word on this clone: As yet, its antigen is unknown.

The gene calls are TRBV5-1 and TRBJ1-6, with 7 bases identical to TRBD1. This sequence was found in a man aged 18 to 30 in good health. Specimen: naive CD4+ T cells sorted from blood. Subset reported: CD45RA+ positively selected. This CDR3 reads CASSLEGGYSPLHF. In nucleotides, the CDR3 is TGCGCCAGCAGCTTGGAAGGGGGCTATTCACCCCTCCACTTT.